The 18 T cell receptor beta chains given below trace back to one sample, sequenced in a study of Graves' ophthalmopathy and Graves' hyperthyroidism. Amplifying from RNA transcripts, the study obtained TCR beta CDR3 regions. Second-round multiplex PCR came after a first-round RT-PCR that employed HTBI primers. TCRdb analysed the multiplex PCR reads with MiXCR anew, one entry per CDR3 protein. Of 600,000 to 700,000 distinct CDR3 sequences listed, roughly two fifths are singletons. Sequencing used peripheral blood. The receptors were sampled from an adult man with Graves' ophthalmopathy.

CDR3 coding DNA: TGTGCCAGCAGCCGGCTAGCGGGGGGCTCTGGGGCCAACGTCCTGACTTTC. Encoded protein: CASSRLAGGSGANVLTF. The V call is TRBV4-2, the J call TRBJ2-6; the match to TRBD2 covers 11 bases. Losses at the gene ends were 4 bases for V and 0 bases for J; bases not matched to a gene: 2. This CDR3 is 17 amino acids long. The germline V gene encodes CDR1 LGHNA and CDR2 YNFKEQ.

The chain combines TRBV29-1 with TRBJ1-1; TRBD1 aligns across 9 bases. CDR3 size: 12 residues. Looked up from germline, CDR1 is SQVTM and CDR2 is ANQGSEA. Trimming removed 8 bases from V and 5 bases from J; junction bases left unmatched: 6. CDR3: CSHRDRETEAFF. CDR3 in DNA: TGCAGCCATCGGGACAGGGAGACTGAAGCTTTCTTT. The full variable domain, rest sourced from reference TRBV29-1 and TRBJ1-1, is SAVISQKPSRDICQRGTSLTIQCQVDSQVTMMFWYRQQPGQSLTLIATANQGSEATYESGFVIDKFPISRPNLTFSTLTVSNMSPEDSSIYLCSHRDRETEAFFGQGTRLTVV.

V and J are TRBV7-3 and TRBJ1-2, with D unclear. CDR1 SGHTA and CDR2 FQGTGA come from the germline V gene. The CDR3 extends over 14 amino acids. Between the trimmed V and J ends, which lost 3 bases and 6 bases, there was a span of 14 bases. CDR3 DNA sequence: TGTGCCAGCAGCTTCATGTCTGGGTTTGATGGCTACACCTTC. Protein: CASSFMSGFDGYTF.

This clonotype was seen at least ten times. CDR3 DNA: TGTGCCAGCAGCTCTAGCGGGGGGTCACAAGAGACCCAGTACTTC. Translated: CASSSSGGSQETQYF. The V call is TRBV7-3, the J call TRBJ2-5; 11 nucleotides match TRBD2. V lost 4 bases to trimming and J lost 2 bases; unmatched junction nucleotides: 3. Per germline, CDR1 SGHTA and CDR2 FQGTGA. The CDR3 totals 15 residues.

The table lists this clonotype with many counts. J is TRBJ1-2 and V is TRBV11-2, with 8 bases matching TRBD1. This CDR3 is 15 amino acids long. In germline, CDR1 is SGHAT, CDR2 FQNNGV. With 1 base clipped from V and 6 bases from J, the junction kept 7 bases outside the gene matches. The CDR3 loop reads CASSLGLRTGHGYTF. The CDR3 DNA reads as TGTGCCAGCAGCTTAGGCTTGAGGACAGGGCATGGCTACACCTTC.

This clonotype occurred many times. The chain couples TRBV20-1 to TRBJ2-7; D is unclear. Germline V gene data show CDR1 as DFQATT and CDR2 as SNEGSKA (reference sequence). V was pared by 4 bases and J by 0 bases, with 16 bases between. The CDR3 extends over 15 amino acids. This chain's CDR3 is CSATKYETSSYEQYF. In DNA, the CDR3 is TGCAGTGCTACGAAATATGAGACGAGCTCCTACGAGCAGTACTTC.

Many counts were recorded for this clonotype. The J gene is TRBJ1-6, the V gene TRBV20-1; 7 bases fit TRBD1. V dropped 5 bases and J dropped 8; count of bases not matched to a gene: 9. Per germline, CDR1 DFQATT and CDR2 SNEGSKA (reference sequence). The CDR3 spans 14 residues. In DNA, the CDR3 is TGCAGTGCTCCTTCGACAGGGACGGATTCACCCCTCCACTTT. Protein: CSAPSTGTDSPLHF.

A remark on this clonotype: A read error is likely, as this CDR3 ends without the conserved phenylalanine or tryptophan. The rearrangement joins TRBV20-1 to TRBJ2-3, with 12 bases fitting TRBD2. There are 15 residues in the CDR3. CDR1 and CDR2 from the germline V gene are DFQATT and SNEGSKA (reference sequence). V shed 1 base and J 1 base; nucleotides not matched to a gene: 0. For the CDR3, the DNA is TGCAGTGCTAGAGGGACTAGCGGGGGCACAGATACGCAGTATTTG. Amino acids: CSARGTSGGTDTQYL.

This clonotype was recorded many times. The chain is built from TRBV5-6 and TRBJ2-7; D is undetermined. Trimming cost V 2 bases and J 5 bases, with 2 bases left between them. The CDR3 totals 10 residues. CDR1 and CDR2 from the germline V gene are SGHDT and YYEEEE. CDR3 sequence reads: CASSLHEQYF. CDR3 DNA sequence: TGTGCCAGCAGCTTACACGAGCAGTACTTC.

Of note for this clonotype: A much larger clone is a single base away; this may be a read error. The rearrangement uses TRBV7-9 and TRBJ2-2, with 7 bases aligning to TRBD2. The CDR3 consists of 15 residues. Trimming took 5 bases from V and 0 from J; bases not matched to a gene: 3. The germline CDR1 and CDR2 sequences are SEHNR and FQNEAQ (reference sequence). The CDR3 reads CASSPAGANTGELFF. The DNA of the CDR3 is TGTGCCAGCAGCCCGGCGGGGGCGAACACCGGGGAGCTGTTTTTT.

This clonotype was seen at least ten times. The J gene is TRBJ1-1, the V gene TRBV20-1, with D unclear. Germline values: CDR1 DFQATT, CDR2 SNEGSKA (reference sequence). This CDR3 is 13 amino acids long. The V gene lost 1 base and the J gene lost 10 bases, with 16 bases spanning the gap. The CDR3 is CSARAAAGKGAFF. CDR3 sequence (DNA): TGCAGTGCTAGAGCGGCGGCTGGAAAGGGAGCTTTCTTT.

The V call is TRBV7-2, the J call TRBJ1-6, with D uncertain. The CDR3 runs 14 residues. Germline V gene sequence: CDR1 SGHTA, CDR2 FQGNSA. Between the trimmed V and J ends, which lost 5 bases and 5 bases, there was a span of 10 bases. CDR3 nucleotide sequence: TGTGCCAGCAGCCAAGAGCAGAATAATTCACCCCTCCACTTT. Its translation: CASSQEQNNSPLHF.

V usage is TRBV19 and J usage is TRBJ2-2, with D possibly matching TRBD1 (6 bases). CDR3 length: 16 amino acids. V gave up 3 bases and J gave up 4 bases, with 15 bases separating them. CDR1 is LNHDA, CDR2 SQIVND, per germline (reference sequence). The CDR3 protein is CASSISQGWITGELFF. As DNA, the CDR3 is TGTGCCAGTAGTATTTCCCAGGGGTGGATCACCGGGGAGCTGTTTTTT.

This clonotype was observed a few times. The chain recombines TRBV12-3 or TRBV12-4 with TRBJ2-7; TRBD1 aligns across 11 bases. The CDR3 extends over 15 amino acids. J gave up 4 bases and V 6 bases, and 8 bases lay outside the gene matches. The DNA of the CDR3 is TGTGCCAGCAGGTCGCCGGGACAGGGGGGTTACGAGCAGTACTTC. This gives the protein CASRSPGQGGYEQYF.

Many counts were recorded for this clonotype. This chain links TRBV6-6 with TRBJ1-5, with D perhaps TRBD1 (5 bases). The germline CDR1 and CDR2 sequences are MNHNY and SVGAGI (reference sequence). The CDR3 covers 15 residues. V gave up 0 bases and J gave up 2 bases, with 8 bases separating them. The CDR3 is CASSYSGGGNQPQHF. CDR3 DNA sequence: TGTGCCAGCAGTTACTCGGGAGGGGGCAATCAGCCCCAGCATTTT.

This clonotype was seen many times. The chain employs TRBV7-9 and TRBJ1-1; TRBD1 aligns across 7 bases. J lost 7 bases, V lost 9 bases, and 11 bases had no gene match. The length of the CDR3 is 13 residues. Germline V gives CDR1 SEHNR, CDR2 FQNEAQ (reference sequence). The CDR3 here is CASNLQGGNEAFF. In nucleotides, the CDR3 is TGTGCCAGTAACCTCCAGGGGGGAAATGAAGCTTTCTTT.

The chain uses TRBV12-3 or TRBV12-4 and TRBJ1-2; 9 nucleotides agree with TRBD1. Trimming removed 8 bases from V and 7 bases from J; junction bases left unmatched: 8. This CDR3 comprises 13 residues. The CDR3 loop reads CASVGGQGGGYTF. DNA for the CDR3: TGTGCCAGCGTGGGGGGACAGGGCGGTGGCTACACCTTC.

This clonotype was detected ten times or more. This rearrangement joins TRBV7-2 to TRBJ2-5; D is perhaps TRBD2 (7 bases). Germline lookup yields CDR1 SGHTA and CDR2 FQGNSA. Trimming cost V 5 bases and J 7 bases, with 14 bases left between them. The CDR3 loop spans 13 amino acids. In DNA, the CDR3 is TGTGCCAGCAGCCAACGGGGGGCAGTGACCCAGTACTTC. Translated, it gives CASSQRGAVTQYF.